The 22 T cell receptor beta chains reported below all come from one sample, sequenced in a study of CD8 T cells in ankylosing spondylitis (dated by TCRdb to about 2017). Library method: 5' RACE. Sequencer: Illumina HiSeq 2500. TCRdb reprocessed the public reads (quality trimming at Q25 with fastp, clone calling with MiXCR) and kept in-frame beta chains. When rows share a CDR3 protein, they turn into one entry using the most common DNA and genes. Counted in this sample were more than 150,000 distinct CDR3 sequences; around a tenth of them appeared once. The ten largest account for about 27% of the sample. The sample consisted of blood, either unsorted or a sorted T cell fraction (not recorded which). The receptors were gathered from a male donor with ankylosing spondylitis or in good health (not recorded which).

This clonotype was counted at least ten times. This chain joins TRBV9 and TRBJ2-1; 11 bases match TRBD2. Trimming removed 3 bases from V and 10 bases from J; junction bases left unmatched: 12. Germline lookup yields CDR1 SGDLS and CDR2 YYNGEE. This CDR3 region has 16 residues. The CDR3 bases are TGTGCCAGCAGCGATATAGCGGGAGGGCCTTTCAAGGAGCAGTTCTTC. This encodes CASSDIAGGPFKEQFF.

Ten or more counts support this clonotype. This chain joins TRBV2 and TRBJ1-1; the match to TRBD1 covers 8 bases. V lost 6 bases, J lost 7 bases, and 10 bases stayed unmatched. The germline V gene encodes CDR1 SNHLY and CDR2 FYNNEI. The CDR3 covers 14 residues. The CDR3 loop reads CASSNTGGWSEAFF. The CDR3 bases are TGTGCCAGCAGCAACACAGGGGGATGGAGTGAAGCTTTCTTT. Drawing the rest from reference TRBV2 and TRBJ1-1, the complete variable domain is EPEVTQTPSHQVTQMGQEVILRCVPISNHLYFYWYRQILGQKVEFLVSFYNNEISEKSEIFDDQFSVERPDGSNFTLKIRSTKLEDSAMYFCASSNTGGWSEAFFGQGTRLTVV.

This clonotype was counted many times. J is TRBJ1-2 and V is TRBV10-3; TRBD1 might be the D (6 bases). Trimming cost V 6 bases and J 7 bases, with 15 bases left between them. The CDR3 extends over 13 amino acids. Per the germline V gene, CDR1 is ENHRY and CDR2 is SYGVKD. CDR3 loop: CAISGTLGFGYTF. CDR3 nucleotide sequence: TGTGCCATCAGCGGGACACTTGGTTTTGGCTACACCTTC.

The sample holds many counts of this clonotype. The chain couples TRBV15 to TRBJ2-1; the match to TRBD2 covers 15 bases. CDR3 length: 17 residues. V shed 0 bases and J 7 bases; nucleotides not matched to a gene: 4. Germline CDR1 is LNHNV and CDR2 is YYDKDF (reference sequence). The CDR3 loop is CATSRDWGTSGRNEQFF. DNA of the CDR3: TGTGCCACCAGCAGAGATTGGGGGACTAGCGGGAGGAATGAGCAGTTCTTC.

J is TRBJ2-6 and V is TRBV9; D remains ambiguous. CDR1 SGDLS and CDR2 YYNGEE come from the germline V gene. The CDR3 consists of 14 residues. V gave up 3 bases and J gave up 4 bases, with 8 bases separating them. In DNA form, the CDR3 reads TGTGCCAGCAGCGCGGGTTTGGGGGCCAACGTCCTGACTTTC. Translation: CASSAGLGANVLTF.

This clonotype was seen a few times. CDR3 sequence reads: CASRPTGGYEQYF. CDR3 sequence (DNA): TGTGCCAGCAGACCAACAGGGGGCTACGAGCAGTACTTC. This chain connects TRBV28 to TRBJ2-7; TRBD1 agrees at 8 bases. V lost 6 bases and J lost 3; bases outside the gene matches: 4. This CDR3 comprises 13 residues. Germline-derived CDR1 and CDR2 are MDHEN and SYDVKM.

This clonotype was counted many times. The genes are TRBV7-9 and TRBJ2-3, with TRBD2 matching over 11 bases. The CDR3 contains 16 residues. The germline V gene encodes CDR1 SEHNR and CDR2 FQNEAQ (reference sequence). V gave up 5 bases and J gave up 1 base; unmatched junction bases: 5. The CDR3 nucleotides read TGTGCCAGCAGCACGGGACTAGCGGCGGGCACAGATACGCAGTATTTT. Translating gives CASSTGLAAGTDTQYF.

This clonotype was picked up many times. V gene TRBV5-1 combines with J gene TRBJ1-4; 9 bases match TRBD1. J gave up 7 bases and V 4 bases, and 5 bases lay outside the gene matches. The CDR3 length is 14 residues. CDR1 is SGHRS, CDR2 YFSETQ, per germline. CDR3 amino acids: CASSPGQGSEKLFF. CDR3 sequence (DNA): TGCGCCAGCAGCCCGGGACAGGGATCTGAAAAACTGTTTTTT.

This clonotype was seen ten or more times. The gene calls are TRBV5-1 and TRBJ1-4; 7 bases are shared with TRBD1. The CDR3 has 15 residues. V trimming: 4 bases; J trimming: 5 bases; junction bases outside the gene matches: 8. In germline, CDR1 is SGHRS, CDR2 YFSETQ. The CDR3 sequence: CASSMRTGDNEKLFF. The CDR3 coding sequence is TGCGCCAGCAGCATGAGGACAGGTGACAATGAAAAACTGTTTTTT.

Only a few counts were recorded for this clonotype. The CDR3 DNA follows: TGTGCCAGCAGCCACCGGGGAGTTCAAGAGACCCAGTACTTC. Translating gives CASSHRGVQETQYF. V and J are TRBV7-9 and TRBJ2-5; possibly TRBD2 for D (5 bases). Per the germline V gene, CDR1 is SEHNR and CDR2 is FQNEAQ (reference sequence). The length of the CDR3 is 14 residues. V dropped 5 bases and J dropped 2 bases, with 12 bases sitting between them.

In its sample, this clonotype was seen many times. CDR3 in DNA: TGCAGCGTTAACCCGACGGGAGGGGCGGAGACCCAGTACTTC. Translating it yields CSVNPTGGAETQYF. The rearrangement links TRBV29-1 to TRBJ2-5, with 8 bases aligning to TRBD2. The CDR3 runs to 14 residues. V lost 5 bases, J lost 5 bases, and 10 bases stayed unmatched. Germline V CDR1 and CDR2: SQVTM, ANQGSEA.

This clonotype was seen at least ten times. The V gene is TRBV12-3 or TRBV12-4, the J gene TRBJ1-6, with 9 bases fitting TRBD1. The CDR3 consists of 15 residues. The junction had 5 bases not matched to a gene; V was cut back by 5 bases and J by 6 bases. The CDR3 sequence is CASSLGQGRNSPLHF. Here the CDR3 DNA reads TGTGCCAGCAGTCTGGGACAGGGTCGTAATTCACCCCTCCACTTT.

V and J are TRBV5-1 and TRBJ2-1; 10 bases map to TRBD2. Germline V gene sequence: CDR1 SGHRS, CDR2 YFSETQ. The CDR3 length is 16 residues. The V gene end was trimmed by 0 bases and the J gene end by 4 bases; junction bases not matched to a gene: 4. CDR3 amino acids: CASSLGASGGYNEQFF. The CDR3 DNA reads TGCGCCAGCAGCTTGGGTGCTAGCGGGGGTTACAATGAGCAGTTCTTC.

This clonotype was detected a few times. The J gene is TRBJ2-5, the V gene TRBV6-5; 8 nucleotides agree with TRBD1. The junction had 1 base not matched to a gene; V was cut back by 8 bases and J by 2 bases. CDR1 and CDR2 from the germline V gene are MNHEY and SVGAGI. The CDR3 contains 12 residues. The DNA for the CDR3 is TGTGCCAGCGGACAGGGTCAAGAGACCCAGTACTTC. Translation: CASGQGQETQYF.

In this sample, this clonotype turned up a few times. The CDR3 spells CASSPMLGVNEQFF. In DNA, the CDR3 is TGTGCCAGCAGCCCTATGCTGGGGGTCAATGAGCAGTTCTTC. This rearrangement joins TRBV7-2 to TRBJ2-1, with D possibly called TRBD1 or TRBD2 (5 bases each). From germline, CDR1 is SGHTA and CDR2 FQGNSA. The germline V and J ends were trimmed by 5 bases and 6 bases, with 14 bases remaining between them. The CDR3 has 14 amino acids.

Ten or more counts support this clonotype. CDR3 protein: CASSLATTGLADTQYF. CDR3 nucleotides: TGTGCCAGCAGCTTAGCTACGACAGGGTTGGCAGATACGCAGTATTTT. The genes are TRBV7-6 and TRBJ2-3; 7 bases match TRBD1. The CDR3 covers 16 residues. V trimming: 0 bases; J trimming: 4 bases; junction bases outside the gene matches: 7. Germline V CDR1 and CDR2: SGHVS, FNYEAQ. Looking up the rest from reference TRBV7-6 and TRBJ2-3 gives the full variable domain: GAGVSQSPRYKVTKRGQDVALRCDPISGHVSLYWYRQALGQGPEFLTYFNYEAQQDKSGLPNDRFSAERPEGSISTLTIQRTEQRDSAMYRCASSLATTGLADTQYFGPGTRLTVL.

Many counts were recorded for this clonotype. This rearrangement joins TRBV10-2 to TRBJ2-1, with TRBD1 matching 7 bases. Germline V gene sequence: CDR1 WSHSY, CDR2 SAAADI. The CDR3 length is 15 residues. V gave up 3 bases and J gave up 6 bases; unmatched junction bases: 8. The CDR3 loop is CASSDRRRTGNEQFF. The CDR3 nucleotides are TGCGCCAGCAGTGATCGCAGGCGGACAGGCAATGAGCAGTTCTTC.

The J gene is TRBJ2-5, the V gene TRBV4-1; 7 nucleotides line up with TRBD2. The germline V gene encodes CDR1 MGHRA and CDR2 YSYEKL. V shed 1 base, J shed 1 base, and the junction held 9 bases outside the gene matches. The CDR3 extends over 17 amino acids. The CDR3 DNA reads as TGCGCCAGCAGCCAAGGCCCTGCGGGAGAGCTCCAAGAGACCCAGTACTTC. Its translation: CASSQGPAGELQETQYF.

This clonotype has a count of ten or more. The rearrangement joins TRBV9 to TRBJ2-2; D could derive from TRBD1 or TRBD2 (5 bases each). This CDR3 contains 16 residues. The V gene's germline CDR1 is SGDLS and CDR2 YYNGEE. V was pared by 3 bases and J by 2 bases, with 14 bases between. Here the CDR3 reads CASSGGTRVNTGELFF. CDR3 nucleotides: TGTGCCAGCAGCGGTGGGACCCGTGTAAACACCGGGGAGCTGTTTTTT.

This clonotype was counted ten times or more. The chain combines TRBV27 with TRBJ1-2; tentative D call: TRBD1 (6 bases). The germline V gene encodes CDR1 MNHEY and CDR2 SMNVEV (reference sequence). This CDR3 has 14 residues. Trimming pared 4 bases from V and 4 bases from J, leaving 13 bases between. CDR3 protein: CASSWGAEAYGYTF. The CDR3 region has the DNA TGTGCCAGCAGTTGGGGGGCGGAGGCCTATGGCTACACCTTC.

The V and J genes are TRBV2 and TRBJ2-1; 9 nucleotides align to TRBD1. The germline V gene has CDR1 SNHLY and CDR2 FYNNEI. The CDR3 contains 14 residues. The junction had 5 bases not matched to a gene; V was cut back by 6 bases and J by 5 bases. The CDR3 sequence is CASRVRTGDNEQFF. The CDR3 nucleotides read TGTGCCAGCAGGGTTAGGACAGGGGACAATGAGCAGTTCTTC.

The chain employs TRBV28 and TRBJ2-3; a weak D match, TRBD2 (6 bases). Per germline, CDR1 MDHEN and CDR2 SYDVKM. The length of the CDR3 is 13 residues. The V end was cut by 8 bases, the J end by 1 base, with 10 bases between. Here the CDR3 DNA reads TGTGCCAGCGCCGGCGGGGGCACAGATACGCAGTATTTT. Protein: CASAGGGTDTQYF.